This T cell receptor beta chain was identified during a study of cytomegalovirus exposure and HLA in healthy donors. Researchers ran the PCR with 60 Vbeta and 13 Jbeta primers. Under the authors' procedure: Some 11 million of the about 80 million unique TCR beta chains counted in a later analysis were shared. TCRdb's table, derived via immunoSEQ multiplex PCR, lists solely in-frame clones and lacks some. The V and J calls and the clone size are those of that table, but D and trimming were determined from the DNA. This repertoire shows around 84,000 clones, about 77% found once; its top ten account for 2.5% to 4%. As to this clone: Its antigen is unidentified.

Whole-study findings and limits: In a later analysis, a missense DCLRE1C variant was linked to TCR beta V- and J-gene trimming.

The J segment lost 4 bases and the V segment lost 6 bases, leaving 12 bases of the junction unmatched. The CDR3 spans 15 residues. The germline CDR1 and CDR2 sequences are SGHDT and YYEEEE. Whereas donors were nominally healthy upon sampling, unrecorded immune exposures were probable. The chain combines TRBV5-6 with TRBJ1-2, with 7 bases lining up with TRBD1. The sample taken for sequencing was PBMCs. This clonotype was obtained from a man in his fifties or sixties in good health and CMV-seronegative. Here the CDR3 reads CASKTTGVRSYGYTF. DNA for the CDR3: TGTGCCAGCAAAACAACAGGGGTTAGGAGCTATGGCTACACCTTC.